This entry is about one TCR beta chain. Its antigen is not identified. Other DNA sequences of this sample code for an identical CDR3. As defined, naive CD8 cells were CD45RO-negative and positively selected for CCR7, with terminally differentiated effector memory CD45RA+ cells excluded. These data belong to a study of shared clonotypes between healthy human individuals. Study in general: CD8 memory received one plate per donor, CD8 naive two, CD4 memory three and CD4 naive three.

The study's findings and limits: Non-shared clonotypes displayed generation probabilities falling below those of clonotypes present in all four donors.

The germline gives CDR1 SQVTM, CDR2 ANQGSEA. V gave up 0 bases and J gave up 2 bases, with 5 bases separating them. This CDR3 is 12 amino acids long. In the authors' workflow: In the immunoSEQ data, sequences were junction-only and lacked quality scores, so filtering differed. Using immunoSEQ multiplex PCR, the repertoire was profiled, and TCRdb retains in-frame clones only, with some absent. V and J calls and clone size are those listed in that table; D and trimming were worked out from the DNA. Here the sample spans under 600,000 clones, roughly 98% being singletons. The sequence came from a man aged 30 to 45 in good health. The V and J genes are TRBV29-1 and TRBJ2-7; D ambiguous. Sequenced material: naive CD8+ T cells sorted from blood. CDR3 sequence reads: CSVEDRAYEQYF. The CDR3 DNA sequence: TGCAGCGTTGAAGATCGGGCCTACGAGCAGTACTTC.